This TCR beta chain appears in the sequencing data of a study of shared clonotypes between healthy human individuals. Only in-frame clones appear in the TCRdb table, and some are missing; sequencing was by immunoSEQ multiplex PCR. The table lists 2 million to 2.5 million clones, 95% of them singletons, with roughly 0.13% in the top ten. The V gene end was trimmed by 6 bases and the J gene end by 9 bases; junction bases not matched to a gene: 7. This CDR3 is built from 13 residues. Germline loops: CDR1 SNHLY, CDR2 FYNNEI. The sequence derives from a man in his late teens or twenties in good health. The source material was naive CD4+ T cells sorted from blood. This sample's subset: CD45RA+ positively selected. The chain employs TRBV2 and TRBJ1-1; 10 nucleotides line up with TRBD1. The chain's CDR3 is CASRGQGKSKAFF. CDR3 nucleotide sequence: TGTGCCAGCAGGGGACAGGGGAAGTCAAAAGCTTTCTTT.